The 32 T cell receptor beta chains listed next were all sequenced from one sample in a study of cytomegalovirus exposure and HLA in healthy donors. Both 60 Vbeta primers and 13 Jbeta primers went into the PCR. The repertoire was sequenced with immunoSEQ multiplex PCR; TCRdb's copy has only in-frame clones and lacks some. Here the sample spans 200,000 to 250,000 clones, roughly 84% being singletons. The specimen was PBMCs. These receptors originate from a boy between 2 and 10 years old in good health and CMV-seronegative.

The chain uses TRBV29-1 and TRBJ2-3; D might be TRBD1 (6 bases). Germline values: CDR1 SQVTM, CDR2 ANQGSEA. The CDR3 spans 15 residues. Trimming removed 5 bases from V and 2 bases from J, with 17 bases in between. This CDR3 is CSVQGTDINTDTQYF. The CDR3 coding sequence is TGCAGCGTTCAGGGGACGGATATAAACACAGATACGCAGTATTTT.

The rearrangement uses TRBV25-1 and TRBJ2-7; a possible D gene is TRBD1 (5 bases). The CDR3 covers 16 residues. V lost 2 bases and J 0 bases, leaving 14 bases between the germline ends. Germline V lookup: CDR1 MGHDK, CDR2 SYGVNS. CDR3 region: CASSEAYRSSSYEQYF. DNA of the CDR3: TGTGCCAGCAGTGAAGCCTACAGGTCAAGCTCCTACGAGCAGTACTTC.

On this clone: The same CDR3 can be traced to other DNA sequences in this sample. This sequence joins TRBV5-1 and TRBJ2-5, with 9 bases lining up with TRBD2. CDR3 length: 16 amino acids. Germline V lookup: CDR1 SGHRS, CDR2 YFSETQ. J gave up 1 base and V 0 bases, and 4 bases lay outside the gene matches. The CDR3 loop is CASSLERAGGQETQYF. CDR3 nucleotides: TGCGCCAGCAGCTTGGAGCGAGCGGGGGGCCAAGAGACCCAGTACTTC.

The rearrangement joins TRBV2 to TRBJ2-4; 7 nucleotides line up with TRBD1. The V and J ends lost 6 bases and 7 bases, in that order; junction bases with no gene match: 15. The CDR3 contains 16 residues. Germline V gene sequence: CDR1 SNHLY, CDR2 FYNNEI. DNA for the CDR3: TGTGCCAGCAGCGTAGATTTATACAGGGGCGGGAACATTCAGTACTTC. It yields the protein CASSVDLYRGGNIQYF.

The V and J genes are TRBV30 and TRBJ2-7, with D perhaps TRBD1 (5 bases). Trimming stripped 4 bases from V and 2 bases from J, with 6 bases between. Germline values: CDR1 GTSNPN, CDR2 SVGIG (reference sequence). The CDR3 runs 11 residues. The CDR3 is CAWTGTYEQYF. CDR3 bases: TGTGCCTGGACAGGGACCTACGAGCAGTACTTC.

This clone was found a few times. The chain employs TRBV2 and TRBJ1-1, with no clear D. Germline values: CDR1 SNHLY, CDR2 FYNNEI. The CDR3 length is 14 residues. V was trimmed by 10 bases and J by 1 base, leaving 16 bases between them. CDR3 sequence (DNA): TGTGCCATCAAGGCGGGCAGCCGGAACACTGAAGCTTTCTTT. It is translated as CAIKAGSRNTEAFF.

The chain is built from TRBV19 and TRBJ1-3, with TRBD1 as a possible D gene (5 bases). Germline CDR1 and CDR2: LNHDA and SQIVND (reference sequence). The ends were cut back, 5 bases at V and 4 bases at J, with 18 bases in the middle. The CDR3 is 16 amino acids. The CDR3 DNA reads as TGTGCCAGTAGTCCAGCCCGCGGGGCTAAGGGAAACACCATATATTTT. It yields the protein CASSPARGAKGNTIYF.

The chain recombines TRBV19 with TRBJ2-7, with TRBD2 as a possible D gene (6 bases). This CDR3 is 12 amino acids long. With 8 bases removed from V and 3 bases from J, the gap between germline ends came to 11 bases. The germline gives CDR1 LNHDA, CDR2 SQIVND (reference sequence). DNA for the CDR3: TGTGCCAGTCGGAGGGGTAACTACGAGCAGTACTTC. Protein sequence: CASRRGNYEQYF.

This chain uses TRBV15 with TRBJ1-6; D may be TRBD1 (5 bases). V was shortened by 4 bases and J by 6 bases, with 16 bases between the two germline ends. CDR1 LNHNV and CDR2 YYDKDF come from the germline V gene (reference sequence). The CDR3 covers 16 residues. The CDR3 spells CATSTQAFPSNSPLHF. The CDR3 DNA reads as TGTGCCACCAGCACACAGGCTTTCCCATCTAATTCACCCCTCCACTTT.

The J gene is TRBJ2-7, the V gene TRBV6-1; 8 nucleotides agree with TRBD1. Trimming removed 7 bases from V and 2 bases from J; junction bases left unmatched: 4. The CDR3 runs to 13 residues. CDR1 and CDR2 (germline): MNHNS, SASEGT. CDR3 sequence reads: CASNGQGPYEQYF. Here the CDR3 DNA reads TGTGCCAGCAATGGACAGGGCCCCTACGAGCAGTACTTC.

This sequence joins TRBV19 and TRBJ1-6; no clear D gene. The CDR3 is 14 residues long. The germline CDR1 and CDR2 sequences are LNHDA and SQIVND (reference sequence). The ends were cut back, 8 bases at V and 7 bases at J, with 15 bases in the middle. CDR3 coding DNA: TGTGCCAGTGGAGATAACCTTGGAAATTCACCCCTCCACTTT. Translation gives CASGDNLGNSPLHF.

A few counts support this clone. The CDR3 here is CASSHAGGWTEAFF. In DNA, the CDR3 is TGTGCCAGCAGCCATGCAGGGGGCTGGACTGAAGCTTTCTTT. The V and J genes are TRBV14 and TRBJ1-1; 8 nucleotides agree with TRBD1. The CDR3 extends over 14 amino acids. V trimming: 3 bases; J trimming: 5 bases; junction bases outside the gene matches: 5. Germline CDR1 SGHDN, CDR2 FVKESK.

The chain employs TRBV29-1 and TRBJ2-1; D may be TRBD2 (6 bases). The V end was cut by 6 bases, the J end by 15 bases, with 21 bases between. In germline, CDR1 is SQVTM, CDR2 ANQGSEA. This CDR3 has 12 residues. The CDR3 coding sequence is TGCAGCGTCCGGAGGGAAGGCGCCCGGCGGTTCTTC. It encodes CSVRREGARRFF.

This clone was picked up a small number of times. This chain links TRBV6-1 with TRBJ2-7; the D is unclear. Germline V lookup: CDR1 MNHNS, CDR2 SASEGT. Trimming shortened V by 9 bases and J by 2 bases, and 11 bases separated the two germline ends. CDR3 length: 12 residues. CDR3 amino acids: CASALVTYEQYF. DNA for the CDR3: TGTGCCAGTGCCCTAGTTACCTACGAGCAGTACTTC.

The CDR3 here is CASSLSRDEQFF. As DNA, the CDR3 is TGTGCCAGCAGCCTTTCGAGGGATGAGCAGTTCTTC. The rearrangement uses TRBV7-2 and TRBJ2-1; maybe TRBD2 (5 bases). The V gene's germline CDR1 is SGHTA and CDR2 FQGNSA. V was trimmed by 5 bases and J by 8 bases, leaving 10 bases between them. CDR3 length: 12 residues.

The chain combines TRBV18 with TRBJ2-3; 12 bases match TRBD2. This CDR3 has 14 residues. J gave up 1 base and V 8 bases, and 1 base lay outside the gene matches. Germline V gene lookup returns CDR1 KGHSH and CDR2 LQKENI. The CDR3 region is CASRLAGGTDTQYF. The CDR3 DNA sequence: TGTGCCAGCCGACTAGCGGGGGGCACAGATACGCAGTATTTT.

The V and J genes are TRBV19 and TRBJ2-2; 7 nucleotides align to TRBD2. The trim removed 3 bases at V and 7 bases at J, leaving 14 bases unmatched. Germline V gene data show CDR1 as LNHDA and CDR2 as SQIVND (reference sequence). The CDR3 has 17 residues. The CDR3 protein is CASSITRRETRSGELFF. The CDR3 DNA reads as TGTGCCAGTAGTATCACGAGGCGGGAGACTCGAAGCGGGGAGCTGTTTTTT.

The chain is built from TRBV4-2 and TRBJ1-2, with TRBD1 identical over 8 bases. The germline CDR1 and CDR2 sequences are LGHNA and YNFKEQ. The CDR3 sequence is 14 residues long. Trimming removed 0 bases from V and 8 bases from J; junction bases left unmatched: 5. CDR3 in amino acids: CASSQEGQGYGYTF. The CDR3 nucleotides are TGTGCCAGCAGCCAAGAAGGACAGGGTTACGGCTACACCTTC.

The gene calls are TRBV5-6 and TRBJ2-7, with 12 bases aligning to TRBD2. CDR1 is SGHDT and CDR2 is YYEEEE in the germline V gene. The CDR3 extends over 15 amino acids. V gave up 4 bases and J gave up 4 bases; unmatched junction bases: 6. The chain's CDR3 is CASSLTSGRGYEQYF. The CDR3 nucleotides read TGTGCCAGCAGCCTGACTAGCGGGAGAGGTTACGAGCAGTACTTC.

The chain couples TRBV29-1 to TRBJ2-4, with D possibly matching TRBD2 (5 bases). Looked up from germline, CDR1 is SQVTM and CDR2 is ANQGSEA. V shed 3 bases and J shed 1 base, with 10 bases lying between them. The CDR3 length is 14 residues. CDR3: CSVDSAVAKNIQYF. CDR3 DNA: TGCAGCGTTGATAGCGCGGTTGCCAAAAACATTCAGTACTTC.

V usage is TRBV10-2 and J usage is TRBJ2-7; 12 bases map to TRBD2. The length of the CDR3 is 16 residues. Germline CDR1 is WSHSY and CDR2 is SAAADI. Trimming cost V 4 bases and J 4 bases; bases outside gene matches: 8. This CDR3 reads CASSVPSGRAGYEQYF. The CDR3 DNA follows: TGCGCCAGCAGTGTTCCTAGCGGGAGGGCCGGGTACGAGCAGTACTTC.

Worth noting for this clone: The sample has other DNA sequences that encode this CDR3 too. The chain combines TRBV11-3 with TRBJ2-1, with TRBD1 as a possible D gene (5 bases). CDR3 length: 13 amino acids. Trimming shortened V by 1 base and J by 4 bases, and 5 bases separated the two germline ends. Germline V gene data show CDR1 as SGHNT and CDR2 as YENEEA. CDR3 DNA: TGTGCCAGCAGCTTAGGACAGTACAATGAGCAGTTCTTC. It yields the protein CASSLGQYNEQFF. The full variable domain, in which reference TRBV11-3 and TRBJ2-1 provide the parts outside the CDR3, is EAGVVQSPRYKIIEKKQPVAFWCNPISGHNTLYWYLQNLGQGPELLIRYENEEAVDDSQLPKDRFSAERLKGVDSTLKIQPAELGDSAVYLCASSLGQYNEQFFGPGTRLTVL.

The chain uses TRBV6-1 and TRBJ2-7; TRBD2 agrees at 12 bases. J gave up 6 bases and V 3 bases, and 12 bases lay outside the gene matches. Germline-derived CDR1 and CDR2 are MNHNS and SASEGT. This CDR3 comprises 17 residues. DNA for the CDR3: TGTGCCAGCAGTGATGCTCTAGCGGGAGGGCCGAGGTTCGAGCAGTACTTC. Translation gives CASSDALAGGPRFEQYF.

Here the CDR3 DNA reads TGTGCCACCAGCAGTAGCGGGAGGGCTAACAATGAGCAGTTCTTC. Its protein is CATSSSGRANNEQFF. The chain links TRBV15 to TRBJ2-1, with 11 bases that match TRBD2. This CDR3 has 15 amino acids. Looked up from germline, CDR1 is LNHNV and CDR2 is YYDKDF (reference sequence). Trimming took 3 bases from V and 5 from J; bases not matched to a gene: 3.

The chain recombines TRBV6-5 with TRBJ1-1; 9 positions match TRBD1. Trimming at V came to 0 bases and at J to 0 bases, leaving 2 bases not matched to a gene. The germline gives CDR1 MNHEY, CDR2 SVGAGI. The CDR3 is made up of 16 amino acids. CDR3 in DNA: TGTGCCAGCAGTTACTCGGGACAGGGATTGAACACTGAAGCTTTCTTT. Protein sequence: CASSYSGQGLNTEAFF.

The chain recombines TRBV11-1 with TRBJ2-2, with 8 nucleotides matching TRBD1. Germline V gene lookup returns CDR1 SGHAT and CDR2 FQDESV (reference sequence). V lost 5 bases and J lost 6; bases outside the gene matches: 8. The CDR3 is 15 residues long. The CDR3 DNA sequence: TGTGCCAGCAGCAAAGATCAGACAGGGGCCGGGGAGCTGTTTTTT. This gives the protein CASSKDQTGAGELFF.

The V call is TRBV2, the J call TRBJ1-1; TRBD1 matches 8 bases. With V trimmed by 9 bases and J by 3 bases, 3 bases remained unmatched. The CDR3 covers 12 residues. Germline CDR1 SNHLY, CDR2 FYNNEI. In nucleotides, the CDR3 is TGTGCCAGGTCGACAGGGGACACTGAAGCTTTCTTT. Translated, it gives CARSTGDTEAFF.

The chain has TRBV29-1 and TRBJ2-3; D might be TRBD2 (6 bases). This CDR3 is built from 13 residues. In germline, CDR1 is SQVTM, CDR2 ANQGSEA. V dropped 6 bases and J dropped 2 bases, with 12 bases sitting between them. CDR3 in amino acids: CSVRGTLTDTQYF. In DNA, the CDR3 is TGCAGCGTGCGGGGAACCCTCACAGATACGCAGTATTTT.

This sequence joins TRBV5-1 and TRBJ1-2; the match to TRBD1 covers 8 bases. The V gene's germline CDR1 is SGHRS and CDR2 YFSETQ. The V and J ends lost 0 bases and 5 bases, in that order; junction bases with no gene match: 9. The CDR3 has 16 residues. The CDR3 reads CASSLAPGRGRYGYTF. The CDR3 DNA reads TGCGCCAGCAGCTTGGCCCCGGGCAGGGGGCGTTATGGCTACACCTTC.

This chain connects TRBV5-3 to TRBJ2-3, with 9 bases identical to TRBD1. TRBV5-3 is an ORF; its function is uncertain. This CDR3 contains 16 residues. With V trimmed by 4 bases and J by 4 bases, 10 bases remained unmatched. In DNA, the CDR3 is TGTGCCAGAAGCACCGGGACAGGGAAAAGGGCAGATACGCAGTATTTT. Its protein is CARSTGTGKRADTQYF.

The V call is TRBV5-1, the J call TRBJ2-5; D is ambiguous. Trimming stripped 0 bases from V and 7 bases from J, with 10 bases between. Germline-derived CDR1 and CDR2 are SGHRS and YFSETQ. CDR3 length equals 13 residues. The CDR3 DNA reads TGCGCCAGCAGCTTGGACCAGATATCGACCCAGTACTTC. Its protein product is CASSLDQISTQYF.

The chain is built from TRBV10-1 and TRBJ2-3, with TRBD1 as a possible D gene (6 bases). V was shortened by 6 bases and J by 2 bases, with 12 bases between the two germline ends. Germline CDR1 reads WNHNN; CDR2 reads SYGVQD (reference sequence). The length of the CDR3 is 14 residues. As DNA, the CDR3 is TGCGCCAGCAGGGGATACAGGGACACAGATACGCAGTATTTT. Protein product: CASRGYRDTDTQYF.